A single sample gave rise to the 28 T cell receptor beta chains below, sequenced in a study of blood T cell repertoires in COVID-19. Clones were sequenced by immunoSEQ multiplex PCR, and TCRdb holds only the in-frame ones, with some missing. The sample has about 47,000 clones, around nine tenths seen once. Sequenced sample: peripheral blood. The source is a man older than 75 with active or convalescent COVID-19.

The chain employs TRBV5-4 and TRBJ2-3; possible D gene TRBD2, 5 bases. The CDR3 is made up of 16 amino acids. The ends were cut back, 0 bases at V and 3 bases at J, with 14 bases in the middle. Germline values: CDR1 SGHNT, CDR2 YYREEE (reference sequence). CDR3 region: CASSLAERMGTDTQYF. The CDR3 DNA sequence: TGTGCCAGCAGCTTGGCCGAGCGGATGGGGACAGATACGCAGTATTTT.

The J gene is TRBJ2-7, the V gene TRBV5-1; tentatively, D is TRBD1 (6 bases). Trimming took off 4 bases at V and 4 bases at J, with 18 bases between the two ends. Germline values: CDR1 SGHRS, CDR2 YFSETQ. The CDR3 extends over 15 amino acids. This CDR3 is CASSPGTTSRYEQYF. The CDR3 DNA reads TGCGCCAGCAGCCCTGGGACAACATCCCGTTACGAGCAGTACTTC.

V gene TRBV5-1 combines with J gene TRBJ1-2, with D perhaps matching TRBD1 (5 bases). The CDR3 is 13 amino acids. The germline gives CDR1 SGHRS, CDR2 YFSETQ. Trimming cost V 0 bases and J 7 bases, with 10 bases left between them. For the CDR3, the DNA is TGCGCCAGCAGCTTGGAGGGGCAGGGTGGCTACACCTTC. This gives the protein CASSLEGQGGYTF.

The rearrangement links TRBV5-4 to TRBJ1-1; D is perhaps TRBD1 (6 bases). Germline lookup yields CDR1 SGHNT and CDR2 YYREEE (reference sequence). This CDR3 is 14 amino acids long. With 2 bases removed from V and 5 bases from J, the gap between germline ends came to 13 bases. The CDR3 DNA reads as TGTGCCAGCAGCTTACAAATCAGGGGAACTGAAGCTTTCTTT. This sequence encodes CASSLQIRGTEAFF.

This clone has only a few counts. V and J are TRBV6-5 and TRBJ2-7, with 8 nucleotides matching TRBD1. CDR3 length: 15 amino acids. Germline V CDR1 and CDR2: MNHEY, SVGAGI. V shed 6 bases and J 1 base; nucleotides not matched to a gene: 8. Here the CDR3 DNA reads TGTGCCAGCAGGACTGACAGGGGACCATCCTACGAGCAGTACTTC. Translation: CASRTDRGPSYEQYF.

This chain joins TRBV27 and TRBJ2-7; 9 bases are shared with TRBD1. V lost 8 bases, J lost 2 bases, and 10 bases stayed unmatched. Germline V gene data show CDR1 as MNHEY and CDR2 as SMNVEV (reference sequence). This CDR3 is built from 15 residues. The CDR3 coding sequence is TGTGCCAGCGGGATTCCTGGGACAGGGCCCTACGAGCAGTACTTC. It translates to CASGIPGTGPYEQYF.

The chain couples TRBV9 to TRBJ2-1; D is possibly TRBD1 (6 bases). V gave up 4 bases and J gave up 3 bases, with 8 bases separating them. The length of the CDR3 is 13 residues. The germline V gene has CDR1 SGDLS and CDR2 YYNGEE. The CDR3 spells CASSTDSYNEQFF. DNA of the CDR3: TGTGCCAGCAGCACGGACAGCTACAATGAGCAGTTCTTC.

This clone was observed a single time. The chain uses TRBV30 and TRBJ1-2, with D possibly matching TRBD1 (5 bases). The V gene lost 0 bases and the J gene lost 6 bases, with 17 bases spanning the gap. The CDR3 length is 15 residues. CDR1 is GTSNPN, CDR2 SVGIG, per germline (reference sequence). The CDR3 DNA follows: TGTGCCTGGAGTGTGCAGGGCCCCCCACGCCATGGCTACACCTTC. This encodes CAWSVQGPPRHGYTF.

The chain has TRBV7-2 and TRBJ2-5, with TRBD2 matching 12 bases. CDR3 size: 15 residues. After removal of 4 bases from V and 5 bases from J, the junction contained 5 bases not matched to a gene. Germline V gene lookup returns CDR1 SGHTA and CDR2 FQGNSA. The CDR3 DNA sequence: TGTGCCAGCAGCTCTAGCGGGAGGGCCGCCGAGACCCAGTACTTC. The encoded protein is CASSSSGRAAETQYF.

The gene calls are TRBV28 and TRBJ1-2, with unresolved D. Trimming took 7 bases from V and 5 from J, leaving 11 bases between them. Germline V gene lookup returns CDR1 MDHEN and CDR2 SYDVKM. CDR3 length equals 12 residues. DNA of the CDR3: TGTGCCAGCAACATTCGGGGATATGGCTACACCTTC. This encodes CASNIRGYGYTF.

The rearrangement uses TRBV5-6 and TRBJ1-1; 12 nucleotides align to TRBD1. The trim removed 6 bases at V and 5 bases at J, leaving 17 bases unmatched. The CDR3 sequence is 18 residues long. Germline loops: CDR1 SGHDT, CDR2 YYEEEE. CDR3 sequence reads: CASTPSPGQGAGRTEAFF. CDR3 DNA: TGTGCCAGCACTCCTTCCCCGGGACAGGGGGCAGGAAGAACTGAAGCTTTCTTT.

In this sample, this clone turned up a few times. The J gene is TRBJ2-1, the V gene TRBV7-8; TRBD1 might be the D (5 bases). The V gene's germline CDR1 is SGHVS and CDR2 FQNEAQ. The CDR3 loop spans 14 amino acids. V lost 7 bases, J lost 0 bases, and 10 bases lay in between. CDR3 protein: CASTGQNSYNEQFF. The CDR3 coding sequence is TGTGCCAGCACCGGACAAAACTCCTACAATGAGCAGTTCTTC. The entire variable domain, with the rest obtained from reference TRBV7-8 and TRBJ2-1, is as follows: GAGVSQSPRYKVAKRGQDVALRCDPISGHVSLFWYQQALGQGPEFLTYFQNEAQLDKSGLPSDRFFAERPEGSVSTLKIQRTQQEDSAVYLCASTGQNSYNEQFFGPGTRLTVL.

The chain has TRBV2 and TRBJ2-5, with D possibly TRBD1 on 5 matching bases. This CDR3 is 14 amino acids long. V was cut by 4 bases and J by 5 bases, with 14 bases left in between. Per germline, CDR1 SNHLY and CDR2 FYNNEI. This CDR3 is CASSVDTRAETQYF. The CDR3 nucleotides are TGTGCCAGCAGTGTGGACACACGGGCCGAGACCCAGTACTTC.

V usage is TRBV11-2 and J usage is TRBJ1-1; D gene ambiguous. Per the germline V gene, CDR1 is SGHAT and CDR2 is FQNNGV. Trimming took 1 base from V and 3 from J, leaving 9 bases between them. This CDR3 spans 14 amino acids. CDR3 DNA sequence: TGTGCCAGCAGCTTAGTTTCCCTATACACTGAAGCTTTCTTT. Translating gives CASSLVSLYTEAFF.

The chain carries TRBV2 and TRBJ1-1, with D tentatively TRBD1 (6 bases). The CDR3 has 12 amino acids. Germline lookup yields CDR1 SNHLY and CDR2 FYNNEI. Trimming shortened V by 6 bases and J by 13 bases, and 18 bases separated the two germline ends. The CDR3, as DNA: TGTGCCAGCAGAGACTCGGACAGTTCGGGTTTCTTT. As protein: CASRDSDSSGFF.

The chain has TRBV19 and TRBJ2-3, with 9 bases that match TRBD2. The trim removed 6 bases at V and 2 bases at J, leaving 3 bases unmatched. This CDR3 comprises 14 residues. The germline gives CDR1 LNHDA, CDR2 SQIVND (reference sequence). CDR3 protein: CASSRTSATDTQYF. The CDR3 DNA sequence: TGTGCCAGTAGCCGGACTAGCGCCACAGATACGCAGTATTTT. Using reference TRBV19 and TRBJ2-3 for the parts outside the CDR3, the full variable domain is DGGITQSPKYLFRKEGQNVTLSCEQNLNHDAMYWYRQDPGQGLRLIYYSQIVNDFQKGDIAEGYSVSREKKESFPLTVTSAQKNPTAFYLCASSRTSATDTQYFGPGTRLTVL.

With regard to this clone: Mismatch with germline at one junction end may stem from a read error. The CDR3 reads CASSIAGVNRNEQFF. CDR3 sequence (DNA): TGTGCCAGCAGCATAGCGGGAGTTAATCGCAATGAGCAGTTCTTC. J is TRBJ2-1 and V is TRBV7-9; 9 nucleotides agree with TRBD2. CDR1 is SEHNR and CDR2 is FQNEAQ in the germline V gene (reference sequence). This CDR3 is 15 amino acids long.

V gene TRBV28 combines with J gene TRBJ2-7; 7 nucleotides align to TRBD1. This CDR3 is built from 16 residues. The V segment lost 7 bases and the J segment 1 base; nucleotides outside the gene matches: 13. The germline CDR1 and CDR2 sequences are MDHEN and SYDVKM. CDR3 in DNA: TGTGCCAGCATCCCCTTCGGGGACAGTACTTCCTACGAGCAGTACTTC. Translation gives CASIPFGDSTSYEQYF.

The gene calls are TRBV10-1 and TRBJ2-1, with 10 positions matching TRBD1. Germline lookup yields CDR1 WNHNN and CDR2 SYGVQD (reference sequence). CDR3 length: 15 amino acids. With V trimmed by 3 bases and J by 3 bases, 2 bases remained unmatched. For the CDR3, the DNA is TGCGCCAGCAGTGAAGGACAGGGGGTCTACAATGAGCAGTTCTTC. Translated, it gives CASSEGQGVYNEQFF.

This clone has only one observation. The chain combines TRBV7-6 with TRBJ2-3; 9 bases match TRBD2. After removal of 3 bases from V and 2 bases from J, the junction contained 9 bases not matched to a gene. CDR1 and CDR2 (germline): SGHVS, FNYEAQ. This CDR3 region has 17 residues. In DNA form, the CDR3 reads TGTGCCAGCAGCTTCGGCCTAGCGGGGACCTACACAGATACGCAGTATTTT. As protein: CASSFGLAGTYTDTQYF.

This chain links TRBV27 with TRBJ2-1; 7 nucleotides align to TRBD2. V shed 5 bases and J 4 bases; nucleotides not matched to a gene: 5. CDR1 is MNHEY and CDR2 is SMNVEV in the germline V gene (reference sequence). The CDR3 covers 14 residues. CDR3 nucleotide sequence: TGTGCCAGCAGTATGTACGGGGGGTACAATGAGCAGTTCTTC. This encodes CASSMYGGYNEQFF.

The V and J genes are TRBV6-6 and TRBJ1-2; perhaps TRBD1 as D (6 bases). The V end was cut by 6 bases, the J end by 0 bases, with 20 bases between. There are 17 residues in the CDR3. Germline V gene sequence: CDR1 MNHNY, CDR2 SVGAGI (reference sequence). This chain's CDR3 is CASSRQPFRQANYGYTF. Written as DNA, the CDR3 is TGTGCCAGCAGCCGACAGCCCTTTCGACAGGCTAACTATGGCTACACCTTC.

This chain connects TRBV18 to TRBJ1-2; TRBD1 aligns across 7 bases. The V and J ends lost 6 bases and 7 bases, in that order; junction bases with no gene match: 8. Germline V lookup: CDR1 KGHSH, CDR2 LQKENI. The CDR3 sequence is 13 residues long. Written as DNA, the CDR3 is TGTGCCAGCTCGCCGACAGGGCTCGGTGGCTACACCTTC. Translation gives CASSPTGLGGYTF.

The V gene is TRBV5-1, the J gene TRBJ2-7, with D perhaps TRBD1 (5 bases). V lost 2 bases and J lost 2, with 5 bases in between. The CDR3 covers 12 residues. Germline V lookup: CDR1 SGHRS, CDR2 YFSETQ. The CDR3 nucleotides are TGCGCCAGCAGCTTAGGGGCCTACGAGCAGTACTTC. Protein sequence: CASSLGAYEQYF.

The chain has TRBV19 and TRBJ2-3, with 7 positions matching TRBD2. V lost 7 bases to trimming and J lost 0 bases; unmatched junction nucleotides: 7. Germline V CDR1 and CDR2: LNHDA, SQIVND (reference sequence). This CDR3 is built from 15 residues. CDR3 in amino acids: CASKSRGESTDTQYF. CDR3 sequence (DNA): TGTGCCAGTAAGTCTCGGGGGGAAAGCACAGATACGCAGTATTTT. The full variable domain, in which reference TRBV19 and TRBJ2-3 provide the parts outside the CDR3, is DGGITQSPKYLFRKEGQNVTLSCEQNLNHDAMYWYRQDPGQGLRLIYYSQIVNDFQKGDIAEGYSVSREKKESFPLTVTSAQKNPTAFYLCASKSRGESTDTQYFGPGTRLTVL.

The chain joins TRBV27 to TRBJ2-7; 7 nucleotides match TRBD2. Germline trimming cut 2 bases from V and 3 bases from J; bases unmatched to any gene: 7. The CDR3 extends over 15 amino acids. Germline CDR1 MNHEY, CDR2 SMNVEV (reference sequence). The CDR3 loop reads CASSLGGVGGYEQYF. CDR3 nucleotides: TGTGCCAGCAGTTTAGGGGGGGTCGGGGGCTACGAGCAGTACTTC.

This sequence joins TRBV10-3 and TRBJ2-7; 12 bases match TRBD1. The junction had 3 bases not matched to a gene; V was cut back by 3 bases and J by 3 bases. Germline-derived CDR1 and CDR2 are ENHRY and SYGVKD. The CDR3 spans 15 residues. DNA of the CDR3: TGTGCCATCAGTGAAGGGACAGGGGGCCTCTACGAGCAGTACTTC. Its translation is CAISEGTGGLYEQYF.

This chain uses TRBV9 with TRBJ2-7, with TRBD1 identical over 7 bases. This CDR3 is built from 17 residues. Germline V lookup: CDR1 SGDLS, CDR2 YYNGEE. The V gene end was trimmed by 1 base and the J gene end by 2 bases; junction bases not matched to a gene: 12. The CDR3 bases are TGTGCCAGCAGCGTAAGGGACAGACCTTCCCCCACCTACGAGCAGTACTTC. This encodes CASSVRDRPSPTYEQYF.